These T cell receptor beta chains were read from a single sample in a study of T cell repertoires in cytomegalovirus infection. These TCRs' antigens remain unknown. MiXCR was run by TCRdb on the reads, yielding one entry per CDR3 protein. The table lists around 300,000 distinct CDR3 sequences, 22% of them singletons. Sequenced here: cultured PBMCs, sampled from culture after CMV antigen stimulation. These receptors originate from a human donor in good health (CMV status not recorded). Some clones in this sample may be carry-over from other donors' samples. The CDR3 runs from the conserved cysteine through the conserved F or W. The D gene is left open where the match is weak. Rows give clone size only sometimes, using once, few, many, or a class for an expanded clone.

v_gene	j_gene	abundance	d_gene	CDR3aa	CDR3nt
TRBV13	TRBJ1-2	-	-	CASSHQFNPTPYGYTF	TGTGCCAGCAGCCATCAGTTTAATCCTACACCTTATGGCTACACCTTC
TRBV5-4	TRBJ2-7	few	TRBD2	CASSPGTSGIYEQYF	TGTGCCAGCAGCCCCGGGACTAGCGGCATTTACGAGCAGTACTTC
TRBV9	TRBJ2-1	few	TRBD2	CASSPQLTSGGNEQFF	TGTGCCAGCAGCCCCCAGTTAACTAGCGGAGGCAATGAGCAGTTCTTC
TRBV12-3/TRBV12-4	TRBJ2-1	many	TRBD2	CASSFGLAGGSYNEQFF	TGTGCCAGCAGTTTTGGGCTAGCGGGAGGTTCCTACAATGAGCAGTTCTTC
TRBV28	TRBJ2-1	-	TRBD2	CASGSGRAYNEQFF	TGTGCCAGCGGTAGCGGGAGGGCTTACAATGAGCAGTTCTTC
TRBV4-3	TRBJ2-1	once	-	CASSTGRTNEQFF	TGCGCCAGCAGCACCGGGAGAACCAATGAGCAGTTCTTC
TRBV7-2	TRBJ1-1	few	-	CASSFLTVNTEAFF	TGTGCCAGCAGCTTTCTCACGGTGAACACTGAAGCTTTCTTT
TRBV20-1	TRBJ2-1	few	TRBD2	CSARDLVRTSGRGNEQFF	TGCAGTGCTAGAGATTTAGTTCGAACTAGCGGGAGGGGAAATGAGCAGTTCTTC
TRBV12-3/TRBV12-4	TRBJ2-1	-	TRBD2	CASSLAGLSYNEQFF	TGTGCCAGCAGTCTAGCGGGCCTCTCCTACAATGAGCAGTTCTTC
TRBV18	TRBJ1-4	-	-	CASSPGFREKLFF	TGTGCCAGCTCACCAGGGTTTCGGGAAAAACTGTTTTTT
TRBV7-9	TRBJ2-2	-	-	CASSFQAPNTGELFF	TGTGCCAGCAGCTTCCAAGCGCCGAACACCGGGGAGCTGTTTTTT
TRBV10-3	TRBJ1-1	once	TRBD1	CAIKTGGWNTEAFF	TGTGCCATCAAGACAGGGGGCTGGAACACTGAAGCTTTCTTT
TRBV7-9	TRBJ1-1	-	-	CASSALRGENTEAFF	TGTGCCAGCAGCGCCCTCCGCGGGGAGAACACTGAAGCTTTCTTT
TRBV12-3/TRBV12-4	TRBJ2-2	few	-	CAIRGGARNTGELFF	TGTGCCATTCGAGGGGGTGCGCGAAACACCGGGGAGCTGTTTTTT
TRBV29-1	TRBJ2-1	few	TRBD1	CSVSGTGPDEQFF	TGCAGCGTCTCCGGGACAGGGCCGGATGAGCAGTTCTTC
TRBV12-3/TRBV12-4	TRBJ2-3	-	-	CASSLTPDTQYF	TGTGCCAGCAGTCTGACTCCAGATACGCAGTATTTT
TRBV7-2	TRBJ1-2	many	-	CASSPHPRGYGYTF	TGTGCCAGCAGCCCCCATCCCAGGGGCTATGGCTACACCTTC
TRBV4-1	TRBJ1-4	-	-	CASSQMGPGESNEKLFF	TGCGCCAGCAGCCAAATGGGGCCGGGGGAGTCGAATGAAAAACTGTTTTTT
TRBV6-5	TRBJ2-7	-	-	CASTRGREGEQYF	TGTGCCAGCACCCGGGGCAGAGAGGGCGAGCAGTACTTC
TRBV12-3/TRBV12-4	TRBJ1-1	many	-	CASSLDLLNTEAFF	TGTGCCAGCAGTTTGGATTTATTGAACACTGAAGCTTTCTTT
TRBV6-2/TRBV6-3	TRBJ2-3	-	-	CASSYDPTSDTDTQYF	TGTGCCAGCAGTTACGACCCGACCTCGGACACAGATACGCAGTATTTT
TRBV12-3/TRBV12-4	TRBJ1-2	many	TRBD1	CASKTGSRGYTF	TGTGCCAGCAAGACAGGGTCTCGTGGCTACACCTTC
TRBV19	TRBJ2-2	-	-	CASTPDWQNTGELFF	TGTGCCAGTACCCCTGATTGGCAGAACACCGGGGAGCTGTTTTTT
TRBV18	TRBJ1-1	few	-	CASSPTGHLNTEAFF	TGTGCCAGCTCACCAACGGGACACCTGAACACTGAAGCTTTCTTT
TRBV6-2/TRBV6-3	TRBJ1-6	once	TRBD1	CASSDRLGQGRSSPLHF	TGTGCCAGCAGTGACCGCCTTGGACAGGGGAGAAGTTCACCCCTCCACTTT
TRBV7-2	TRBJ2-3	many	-	CASSSGRSGPTQYF	TGTGCCAGCAGCTCAGGACGGAGCGGACCCACGCAGTATTTT